What follows describes a single T cell receptor (beta chain). This entry is derived from a study of prognosis after radiotherapy for stage I lung cancer. About the research overall: Over 12 cases involved newly diagnosed primary stage I lung tumors, and 4 to 6 involved oligometastatic NSCLC subsequent to surgical resection of the primary tumor. Each patient with non-small cell lung cancer was deemed medically inoperable. Stereotactic body radiotherapy was given without concurrent therapy, and no patient received both at once.

Between the trimmed V and J ends, which lost 3 bases and 12 bases, there was a span of 21 bases. Germline assignment: CDR1 DFQATT and CDR2 SNEGSKA (reference sequence). This CDR3 contains 14 residues. Multiplex PCR, run in two rounds, amplified TCR beta CDR3 from genomic DNA. Amplification in first-round PCR relied on primers specific to each TRBV and TRBJ gene. TCRdb reprocessed the multiplex PCR reads via MiXCR and lists one record per CDR3 protein. Counted here are roughly 16,000 distinct CDR3 sequences, approximately 31% occurring once; the ten biggest clones make up approximately 25%. The sequence came from a donor of 50 years or more with non-small cell lung cancer. Sequences were derived from PBMCs, sampled before or after stereotactic body radiation therapy (not recorded which). The rearrangement uses TRBV20-1 and TRBJ2-1, with D perhaps matching TRBD2 (6 bases). CDR3 DNA sequence: TGCAGTGCTAGGGGGCCGGGACCGGGAGTACCGCAGTTCTTC. The encoded protein is CSARGPGPGVPQFF.